This entry features one TCR beta chain sequence. What it binds is not known. This specimen comes from a study of T cells in narcolepsy. The study, taken as a whole, reports: Autoreactive HCRT-specific and TRIB2-specific clonotypes were marked in same-patient CSF-versus-blood CD4+ comparisons. Some memory CD4+ repertoires had no autoreactive clone sequences.

This CDR3 has 15 amino acids. CDR1 and CDR2 from the germline V gene are MGHRA and YSYEKL. The V end was cut by 4 bases, the J end by 6 bases, with 15 bases between. Method: immunoSEQ multiplex PCR; TCRdb's copy keeps in-frame clones and lacks some. Here the sample spans tens of thousands of clones, about four fifths being singletons. The sequence came from a human donor in good health. Sequencing used memory (CD45RA-) CD4+ T cells from blood. The chain carries TRBV4-1 and TRBJ1-4; D perhaps matches TRBD1 (6 bases). CDR3 bases: TGCGCCAGCAGCCTCGGGGGGGCAGGGGATGAAAAACTGTTTTTT. This translates into CASSLGGAGDEKLFF.